The clone carrying this T cell receptor beta chain occurred a few times. Losses at the gene ends were 2 bases for V and 2 bases for J; bases not matched to a gene: 11. Germline CDR1 reads SGHVS; CDR2 reads FQNEAQ. The length of the CDR3 is 17 residues. The data derive from a study of blood T cell repertoires in COVID-19. Method: immunoSEQ multiplex PCR; TCRdb's copy keeps in-frame clones and lacks some. In the table there are some 210,000 clones, 90% to 95% of which are singletons. What was sequenced was peripheral blood. J is TRBJ2-7 and V is TRBV7-8, with 8 nucleotides matching TRBD2. This sequence was found in a man younger than 45 with acute or convalescent COVID-19. The CDR3 reads CASSLFGTRTETYEQYF. The DNA for the CDR3 is TGTGCCAGCAGCTTATTTGGGACTAGGACCGAGACCTACGAGCAGTACTTC.